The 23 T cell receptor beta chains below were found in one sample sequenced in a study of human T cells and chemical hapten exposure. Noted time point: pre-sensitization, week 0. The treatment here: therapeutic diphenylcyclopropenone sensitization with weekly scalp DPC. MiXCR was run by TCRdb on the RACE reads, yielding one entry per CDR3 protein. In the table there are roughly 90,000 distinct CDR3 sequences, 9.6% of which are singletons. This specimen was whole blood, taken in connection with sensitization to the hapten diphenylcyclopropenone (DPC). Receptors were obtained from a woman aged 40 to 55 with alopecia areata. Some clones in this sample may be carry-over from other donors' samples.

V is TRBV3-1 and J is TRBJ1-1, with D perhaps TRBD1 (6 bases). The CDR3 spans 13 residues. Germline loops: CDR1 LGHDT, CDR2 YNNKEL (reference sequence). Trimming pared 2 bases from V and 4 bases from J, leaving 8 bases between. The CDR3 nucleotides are TGTGCCAGCAGCCAAACAGGGTCCACTGAAGCTTTCTTT. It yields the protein CASSQTGSTEAFF.

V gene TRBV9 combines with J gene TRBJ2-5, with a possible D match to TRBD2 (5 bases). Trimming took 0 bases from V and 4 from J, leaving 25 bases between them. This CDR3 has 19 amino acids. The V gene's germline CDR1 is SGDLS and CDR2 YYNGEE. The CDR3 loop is CASSVGGRRLSQRAETQYF. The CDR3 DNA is TGTGCCAGCAGCGTAGGAGGCCGGAGGCTTTCCCAACGCGCAGAGACCCAGTACTTC.

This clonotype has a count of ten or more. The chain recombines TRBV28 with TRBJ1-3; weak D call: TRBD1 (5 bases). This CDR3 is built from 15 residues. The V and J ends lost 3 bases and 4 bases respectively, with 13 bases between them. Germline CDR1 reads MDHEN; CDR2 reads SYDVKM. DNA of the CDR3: TGTGCCAGCAGTTTGGGGCAGCTGGAAGGAAACACCATATATTTT. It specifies CASSLGQLEGNTIYF.

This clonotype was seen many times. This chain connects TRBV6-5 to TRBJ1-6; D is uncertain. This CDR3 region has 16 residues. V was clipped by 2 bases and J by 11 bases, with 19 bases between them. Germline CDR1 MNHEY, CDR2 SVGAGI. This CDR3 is CASSYTPSLLTTPLHF. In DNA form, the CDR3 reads TGTGCCAGCAGTTACACCCCCAGCCTCCTTACGACACCCCTCCACTTT.

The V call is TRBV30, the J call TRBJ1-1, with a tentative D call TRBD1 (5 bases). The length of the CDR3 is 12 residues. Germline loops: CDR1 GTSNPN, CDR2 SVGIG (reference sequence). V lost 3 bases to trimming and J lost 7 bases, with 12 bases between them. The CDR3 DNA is TGTGCCTGGAGCCCTCTGGGGGGTGAAGCTTTCTTT. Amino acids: CAWSPLGGEAFF.

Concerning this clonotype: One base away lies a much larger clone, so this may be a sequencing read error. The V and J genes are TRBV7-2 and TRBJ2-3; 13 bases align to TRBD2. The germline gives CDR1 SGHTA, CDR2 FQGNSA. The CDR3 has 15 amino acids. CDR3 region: CANSFTSGGADTQYF. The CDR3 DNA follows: TGTGCCAACAGCTTCACTAGCGGGGGGGCAGATACGCAGTATTTT.

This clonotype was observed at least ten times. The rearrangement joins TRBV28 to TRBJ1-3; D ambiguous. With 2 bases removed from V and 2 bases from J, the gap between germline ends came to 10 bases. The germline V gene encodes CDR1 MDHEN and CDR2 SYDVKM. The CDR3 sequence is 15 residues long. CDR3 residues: CASSLQALAGNTIYF. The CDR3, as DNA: TGTGCCAGCAGTTTACAGGCTTTGGCTGGAAACACCATATATTTT.

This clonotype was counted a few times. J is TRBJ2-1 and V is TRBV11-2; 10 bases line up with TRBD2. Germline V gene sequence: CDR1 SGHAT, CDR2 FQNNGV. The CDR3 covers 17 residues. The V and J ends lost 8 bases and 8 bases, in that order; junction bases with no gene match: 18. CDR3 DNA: TGTGCCAGCGGCCGATGGGGGGCTAGCGGGGGAGTTCATGAGCAGTTCTTC. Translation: CASGRWGASGGVHEQFF.

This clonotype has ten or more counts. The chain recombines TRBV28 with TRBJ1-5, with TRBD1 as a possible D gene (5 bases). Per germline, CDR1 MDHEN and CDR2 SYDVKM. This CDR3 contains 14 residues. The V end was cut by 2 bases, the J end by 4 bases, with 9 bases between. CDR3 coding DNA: TGTGCCAGCAGTTTAGGGGGTCAGAATCAGCCCCAGCATTTT. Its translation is CASSLGGQNQPQHF. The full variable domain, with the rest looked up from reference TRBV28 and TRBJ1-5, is DVKVTQSSRYLVKRTGEKVFLECVQDMDHENMFWYRQDPGLGLRLIYFSYDVKMKEKGDIPEGYSVSREKKERFSLILESASTNQTSMYLCASSLGGQNQPQHFGDGTRLSIL.

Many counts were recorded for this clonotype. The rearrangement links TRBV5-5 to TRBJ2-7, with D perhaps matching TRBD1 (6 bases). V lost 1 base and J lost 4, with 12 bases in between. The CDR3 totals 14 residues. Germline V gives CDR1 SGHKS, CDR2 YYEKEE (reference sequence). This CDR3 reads CASSLNWGPYEQYF. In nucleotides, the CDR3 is TGTGCCAGCAGCTTGAATTGGGGGCCGTACGAGCAGTACTTC.

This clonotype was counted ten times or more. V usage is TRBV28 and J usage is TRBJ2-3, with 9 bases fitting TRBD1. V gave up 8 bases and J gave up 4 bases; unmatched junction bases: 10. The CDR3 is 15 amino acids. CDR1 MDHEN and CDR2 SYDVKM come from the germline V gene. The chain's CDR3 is CASLLGQGGADTQYF. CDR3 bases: TGTGCCAGCCTCTTGGGACAGGGAGGGGCAGATACGCAGTATTTT.

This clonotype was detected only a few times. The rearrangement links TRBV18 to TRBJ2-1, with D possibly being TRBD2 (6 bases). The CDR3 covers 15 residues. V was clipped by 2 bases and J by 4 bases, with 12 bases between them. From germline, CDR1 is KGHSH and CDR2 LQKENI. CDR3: CASSPSGGTYNEQFF. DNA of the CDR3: TGTGCCAGCTCACCATCCGGGGGAACGTACAATGAGCAGTTCTTC.

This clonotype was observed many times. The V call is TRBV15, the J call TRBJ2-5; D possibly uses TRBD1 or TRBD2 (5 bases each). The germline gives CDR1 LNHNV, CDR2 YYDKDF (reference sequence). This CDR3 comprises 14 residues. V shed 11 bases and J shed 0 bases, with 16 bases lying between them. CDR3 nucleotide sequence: TGTGCCTTTGGCCGGGACGGAAACCAAGAGACCCAGTACTTC. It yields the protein CAFGRDGNQETQYF.

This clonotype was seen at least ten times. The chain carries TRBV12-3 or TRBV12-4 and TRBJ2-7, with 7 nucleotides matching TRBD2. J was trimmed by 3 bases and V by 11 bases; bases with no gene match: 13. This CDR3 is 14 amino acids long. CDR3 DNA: TGTGCCTGCGGGCGGGCTAGCGGCTTCTACGAGCAGTACTTC. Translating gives CACGRASGFYEQYF.

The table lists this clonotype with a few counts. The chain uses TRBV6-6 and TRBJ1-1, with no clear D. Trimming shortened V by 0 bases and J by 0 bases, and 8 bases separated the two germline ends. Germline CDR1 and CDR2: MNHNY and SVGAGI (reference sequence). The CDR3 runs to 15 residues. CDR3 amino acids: CASSYSKGMNTEAFF. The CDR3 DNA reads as TGTGCCAGCAGTTACTCCAAGGGTATGAACACTGAAGCTTTCTTT.

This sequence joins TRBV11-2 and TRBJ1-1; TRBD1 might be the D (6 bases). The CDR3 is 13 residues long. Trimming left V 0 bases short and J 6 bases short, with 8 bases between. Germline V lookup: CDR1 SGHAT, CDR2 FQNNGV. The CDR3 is CASSLDRGPEAFF. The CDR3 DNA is TGTGCCAGCAGCTTAGATCGGGGGCCTGAAGCTTTCTTT.

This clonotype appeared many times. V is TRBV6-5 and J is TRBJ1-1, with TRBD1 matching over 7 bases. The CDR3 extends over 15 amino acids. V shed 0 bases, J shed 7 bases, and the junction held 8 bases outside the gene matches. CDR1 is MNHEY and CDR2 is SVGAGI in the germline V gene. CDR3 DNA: TGTGCCAGCAGTTACTCGATAATCGGGGACAGTGAAGCTTTCTTT. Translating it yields CASSYSIIGDSEAFF.

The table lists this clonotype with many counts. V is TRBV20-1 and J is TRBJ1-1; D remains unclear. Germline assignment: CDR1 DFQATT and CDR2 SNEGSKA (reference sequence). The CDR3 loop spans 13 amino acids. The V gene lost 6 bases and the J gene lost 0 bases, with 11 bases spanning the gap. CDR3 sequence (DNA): TGCAGTGCCAACCCCACAGTGAACACTGAAGCTTTCTTT. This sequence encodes CSANPTVNTEAFF.

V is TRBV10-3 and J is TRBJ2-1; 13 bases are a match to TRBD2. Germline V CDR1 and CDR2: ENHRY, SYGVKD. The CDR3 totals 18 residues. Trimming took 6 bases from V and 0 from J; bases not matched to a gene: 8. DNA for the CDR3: TGTGCCATCAGCTCCGGGACTAGCGGGGTAAACTCCTACAATGAGCAGTTCTTC. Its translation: CAISSGTSGVNSYNEQFF.

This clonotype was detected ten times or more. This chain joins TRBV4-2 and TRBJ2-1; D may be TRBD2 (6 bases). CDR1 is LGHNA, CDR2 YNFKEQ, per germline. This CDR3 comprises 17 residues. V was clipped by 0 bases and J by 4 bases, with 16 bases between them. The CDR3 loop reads CASSQENIAEFYNEQFF. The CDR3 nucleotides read TGTGCCAGCAGCCAAGAAAATATAGCGGAATTTTACAATGAGCAGTTCTTC.

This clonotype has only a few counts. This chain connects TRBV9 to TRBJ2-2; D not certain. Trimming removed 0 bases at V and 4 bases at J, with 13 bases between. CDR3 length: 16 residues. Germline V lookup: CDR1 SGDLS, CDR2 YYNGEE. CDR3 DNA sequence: TGTGCCAGCAGCGTAGCCCCTACCCCCCCCACCGGGGAGCTGTTTTTT. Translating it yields CASSVAPTPPTGELFF.

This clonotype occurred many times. CDR3: CASSGRVWGQPQHF. The DNA for the CDR3 is TGTGCCAGCAGTGGCAGGGTTTGGGGCCAGCCCCAGCATTTT. The V and J genes are TRBV25-1 and TRBJ1-5; TRBD1 might be the D (5 bases). The V gene lost 4 bases and the J gene lost 7 bases, with 14 bases spanning the gap. The CDR3 contains 14 residues. CDR1 and CDR2 (germline): MGHDK, SYGVNS.

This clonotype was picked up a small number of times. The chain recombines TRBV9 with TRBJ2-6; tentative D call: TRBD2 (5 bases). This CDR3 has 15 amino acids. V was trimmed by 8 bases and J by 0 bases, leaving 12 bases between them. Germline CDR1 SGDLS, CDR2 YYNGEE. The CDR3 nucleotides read TGTGCCAGTGAGGGTACCACCTCTGGGGCCAACGTCCTGACTTTC. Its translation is CASEGTTSGANVLTF.